This entry is about one TCR beta chain. V dropped 3 bases and J dropped 3 bases, with 5 bases sitting between them. This CDR3 comprises 12 residues. TCRdb recomputed calls from the RT-PCR reads with MiXCR, one row per CDR3 protein. The sample shows approximately 720,000 distinct CDR3 sequences, approximately 15% of them seen only once. The TCR was taken from a female donor in good health, serving as a healthy control. Sequencing input: memory CD4+ T cells from blood. The J gene is TRBJ1-1, the V gene TRBV12-3 or TRBV12-4; D unclear. The CDR3, as DNA: TGTGCCAGCAGTTTTCCAGACACTGAAGCTTTCTTT. It is translated as CASSFPDTEAFF.